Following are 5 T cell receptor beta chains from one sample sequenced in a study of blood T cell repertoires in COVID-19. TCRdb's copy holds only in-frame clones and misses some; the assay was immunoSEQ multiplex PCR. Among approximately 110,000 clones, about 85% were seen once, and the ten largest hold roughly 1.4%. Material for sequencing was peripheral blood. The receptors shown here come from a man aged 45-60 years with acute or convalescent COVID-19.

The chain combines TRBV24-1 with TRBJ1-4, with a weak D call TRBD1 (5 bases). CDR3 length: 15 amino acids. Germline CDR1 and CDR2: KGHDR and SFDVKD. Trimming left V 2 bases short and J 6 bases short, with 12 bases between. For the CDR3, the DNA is TGTGCCACCAGTGATTCCCAGGGTTTCGATGAAAAACTGTTTTTT. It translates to CATSDSQGFDEKLFF.

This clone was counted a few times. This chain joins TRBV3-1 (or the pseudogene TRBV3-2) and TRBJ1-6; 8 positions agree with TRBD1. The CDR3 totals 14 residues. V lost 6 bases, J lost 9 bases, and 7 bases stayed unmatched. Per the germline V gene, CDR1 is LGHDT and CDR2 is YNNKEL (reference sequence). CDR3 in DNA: TGTGCCAGCAGTCAGGGGGCTAGATTTTCACCCCTCCACTTT. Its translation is CASSQGARFSPLHF.

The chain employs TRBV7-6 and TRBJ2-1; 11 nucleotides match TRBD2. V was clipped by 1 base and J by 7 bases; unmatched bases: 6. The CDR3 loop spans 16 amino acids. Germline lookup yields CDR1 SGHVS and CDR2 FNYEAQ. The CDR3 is CASSLGGTSGQNEQFF. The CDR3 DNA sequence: TGTGCCAGCAGCTTAGGGGGGACTAGCGGACAAAATGAGCAGTTCTTC.

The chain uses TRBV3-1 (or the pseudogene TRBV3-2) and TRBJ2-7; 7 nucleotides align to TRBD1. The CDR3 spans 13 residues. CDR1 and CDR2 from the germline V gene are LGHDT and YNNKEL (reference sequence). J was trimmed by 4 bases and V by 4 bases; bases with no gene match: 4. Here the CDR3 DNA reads TGTGCCAGCAGCCGTATACAGGGGTACGAGCAGTACTTC. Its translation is CASSRIQGYEQYF.

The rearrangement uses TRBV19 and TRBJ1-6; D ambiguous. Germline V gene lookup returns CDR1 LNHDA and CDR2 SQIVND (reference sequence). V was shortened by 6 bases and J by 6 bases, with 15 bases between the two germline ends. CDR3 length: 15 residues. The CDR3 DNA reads TGTGCCAGTAGCCGAAATCCGGGAGCTAATTCACCCCTCCACTTT. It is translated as CASSRNPGANSPLHF.